This record concerns one TCR beta chain sequence. The target of this receptor is not known. No qualities accompany the bases; no much larger clone lies one base away. The Qiagen DNeasy kit was used to extract genomic DNA from unsorted PBMCs and from the negatively selected CD4+ and CD8+ fractions. TCR beta CDR3 regions were amplified by immunoSEQ multiplex PCR using primers annealing to V and J segments. A synthetic immune receptor repertoire was used to minimize amplification bias, and remaining bias was computationally removed after sequencing. Regarding the original processing steps: Custom Python scripts were used to quantify repertoire diversity as the Shannon entropy index. Unsorted, CD4+ and CD8+ repertoires were analyzed separately, except for combined analyses in which CD4+ and CD8+ sequences were merged in silico. Clonal expansion was defined as at least a 2-fold frequency increase after treatment relative to C1D1, with a pseudocount of 0.5 for undetected baseline clones. Singleton clones were defined as clones with 0 or 1 copy at C1D1, and non-singleton clones were defined as clones with 2 or more copies. Clones expanded in unsorted samples were annotated as CD4+, CD8+ or unknown by matching protein sequences in sorted samples from the same patient. Wilcoxon tests on paired samples were used to test changes in diversity from C1D1 to C4D1. TCRdb retrieved this table from immuneACCESS and kept in-frame rearrangements only. Not all clones are present; in checked studies, unresolved V genes account for under half, and no reason is known for the remainder. V and J calls and clone size are as listed in that table; D and trimming were resolved from the DNA. For this sample there are some 13,000 clones; roughly 80% appear just once. Approximately 15% of the sample is taken by the ten largest.

The sample's time point label is to be understood as: cycle 4 day 1 (C4D1), after five to seven weeks of nivolumab. Every trial patient had relapsed after autologous stem cell transplantation, and cohorts A, B and C differed in prior brentuximab vedotin exposure. The trial cohort comprised a few dozen patients with relapsed/refractory classical Hodgkin lymphoma whose best overall responses were complete response, partial response or progressive disease. Single-agent nivolumab was administered to trial patients in the multi-cohort phase II CheckMate 205 trial. An independent review committee assessed best overall response by applying the 2007 International Working Group response criteria. Trial PBMCs were obtained immediately prior to nivolumab initiation (C1D1) and on therapy at cycle 2 day 1 and cycle 4 day 1. Peripheral blood was collected in 8 mL Vacutainer Cell Preparation Tubes, from which PBMCs were isolated by centrifugation and then cryopreserved.

The data stem from a study of PD-1 blockade in classical Hodgkin lymphoma (dated by TCRdb to 2018 to 2020). Notes on the research overall: Nivolumab dosing was 3 mg/kg intravenously every 2 weeks, continuing until either disease progression or unacceptable toxicity. A peripheral blood immune signature of response to PD-1 blockade in classical Hodgkin lymphoma was defined using TCR beta sequencing and CyTOF.

Study-wide conclusions, independent of this receptor: The study was limited to a single clinical trial cohort, and causes of repertoire differences, possibly disease activity or prior therapy, remained undefined. Baseline TCR diversity was reported as lower in newly diagnosed patients than in healthy donors, and lower still in relapsed/refractory patients. A significant rise by C4D1 was seen in CD4+ but not CD8+ TCR diversity (p=0.0027 vs p=0.16), with the rise being most apparent in complete responders (p=0.02). Trial patients achieving complete response had baseline diversity similar to newly diagnosed patients, whereas partial responders and progressors had significantly lower diversity. Patients starting nivolumab less than 1 year after ASCT had lower diversity and were excluded from later analyses to avoid confounding by immune reconstitution.

Inclusive of the bounding cysteine and phenylalanine, the CDR3 is 17 residues long. Solely the CDR3 DNA is kept, with 51 bases framed from the first base. The trim is 5 bases for V and 0 bases for J, with a gap of 17 bases between the germline ends. CDR1 and CDR2 (PRHDT, FYEKMQ) derive from the germline V gene (reference sequence). Here the sequenced sample was peripheral blood mononuclear cells (PBMCs), taken before the fourth cycle of nivolumab. The V gene is TRBV13 and the J gene is TRBJ1-3; TRBD1 is possibly the D segment (5 matching bases). The source of this sequence is a human donor with classical Hodgkin lymphoma. The DNA sequence follows: TGTGCCAGCAGCCCCCGTGGAGGGGCCATCTCTGGAAACACCATATATTTT. This translates into CASSPRGGAISGNTIYF.